This T cell receptor beta chain was documented in a study of blood T cell repertoires in COVID-19. Study details: Acute and convalescent COVID-19 samples came from the United States, Italy and Spain.

TCRdb's table, derived via immunoSEQ multiplex PCR, lists solely in-frame clones and lacks some. The profile shows roughly 190,000 clones, roughly 87% of them singletons. The CDR3 contains 18 residues. This rearrangement joins TRBV12-2 to TRBJ2-1; the D call in the table, TRBD2, was not verified against the DNA. TRBV12-2 is designated a pseudogene. The sequenced material came from peripheral blood. This TCR was sampled from a man aged 60-69 years with active or convalescent COVID-19. The CDR3 DNA is TGTGCAAGTCGTTCCCCCGGGACTAGCGGGGGGGTTTACAATGAGCAGTTCTTC. Translation gives CASRSPGTSGGVYNEQFF.